This T cell receptor (beta chain) was recorded in a study of blood T cell repertoires in COVID-19. Across the whole study: The cDNA or gDNA used as material had been derived from T cells, B-cell-depleted T cells, or PBMCs.

Those who participated ranged in age from roughly 18 to 90 years and resided in about two dozen US areas. Original data processing: Amplification of reference gene primers provided the estimated nucleated cell counts. Sequencing used immunoSEQ multiplex PCR; TCRdb keeps in-frame clones, though not all of them. The DNA was the basis for D and trimming; V, J and clone size are from that table. In the table there are about 430,000 clones, nearly 90% of which are singletons. CDR1 SGHKS and CDR2 YYEKEE come from the germline V gene (reference sequence). The J segment lost 5 bases and the V segment lost 0 bases, leaving 6 bases of the junction unmatched. The CDR3 is 16 residues long.

This TCR came from a woman aged 18-30 years who had been exposed to COVID-19. The sample comprised PBMCs or T cells enriched from blood (not recorded which). The chain couples TRBV5-5 to TRBJ2-1, with 9 bases that match TRBD1. Here the CDR3 DNA reads TGTGCCAGCAGCTTGGCGTGGACAGGGGTTGACAATGAGCAGTTCTTC. This codes for CASSLAWTGVDNEQFF.